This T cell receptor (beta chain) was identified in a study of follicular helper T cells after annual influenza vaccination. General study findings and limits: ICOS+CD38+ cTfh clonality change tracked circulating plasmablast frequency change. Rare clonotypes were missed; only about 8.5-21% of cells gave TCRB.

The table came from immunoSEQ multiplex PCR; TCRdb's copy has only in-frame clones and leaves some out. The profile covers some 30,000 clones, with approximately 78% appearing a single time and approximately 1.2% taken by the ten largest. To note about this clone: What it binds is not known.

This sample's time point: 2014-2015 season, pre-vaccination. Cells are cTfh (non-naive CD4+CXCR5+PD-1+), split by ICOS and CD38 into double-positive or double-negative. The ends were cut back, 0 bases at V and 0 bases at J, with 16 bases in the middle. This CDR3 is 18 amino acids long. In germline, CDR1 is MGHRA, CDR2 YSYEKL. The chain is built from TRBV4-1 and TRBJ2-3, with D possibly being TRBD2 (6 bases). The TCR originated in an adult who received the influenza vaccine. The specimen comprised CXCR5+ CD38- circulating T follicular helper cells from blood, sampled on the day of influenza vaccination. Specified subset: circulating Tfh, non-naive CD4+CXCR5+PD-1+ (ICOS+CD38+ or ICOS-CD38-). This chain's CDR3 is CASSQETATSFSTDTQYF. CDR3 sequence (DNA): TGCGCCAGCAGCCAAGAAACTGCGACTAGTTTCAGCACAGATACGCAGTATTTT.